This is a list of T cell receptor beta chains from one sample in a study of CD8 T cells in Susac syndrome. TCRdb re-derived calls from the immunoSEQ multiplex PCR reads in MiXCR, one entry per CDR3 protein. The sample lists about 180,000 distinct CDR3 sequences; around 94% were seen once. Source material: CD4+ T cells from PBMCs. These receptors came from a human donor with Susac syndrome. Both conserved end residues are trimmed from each CDR3. Fields, in order: V gene, CDR3 protein.

v_gene: TRBV4-1
CDR3aa: ASSRGSSGGLETQY

v_gene: TRBV11-2
CDR3aa: ASSLRPGVWDYGYT

v_gene: TRBV5-1
CDR3aa: ASSGTRGDGYT

v_gene: TRBV12-3/TRBV12-4
CDR3aa: ASISEGPLGEQY

v_gene: TRBV6-5
CDR3aa: ASSISDRDYT

v_gene: TRBV10-3
CDR3aa: AIRRRGGEETQY

v_gene: TRBV6-5
CDR3aa: ASTQGGSYGYT

v_gene: TRBV4-1
CDR3aa: ASSPSGANVLT

v_gene: TRBV9
CDR3aa: ASSPDRGINEKLF

v_gene: TRBV19
CDR3aa: ASSRTGGGAEAF

v_gene: TRBV29-1
CDR3aa: SVERTGRRDIQY

v_gene: TRBV9
CDR3aa: ASSVEGGTSTDTQY

v_gene: TRBV18
CDR3aa: ASSSGGGEQF

v_gene: TRBV4-3
CDR3aa: ASSLHGGEGEQF

v_gene: TRBV18
CDR3aa: ASSEGQGYGYT

v_gene: TRBV20-1
CDR3aa: SAIRGGETQY

v_gene: TRBV19
CDR3aa: ASESDRLGRPQH

v_gene: TRBV7-3
CDR3aa: ASSPDTARGY

v_gene: TRBV21-1
CDR3aa: ASSNSGGYT

v_gene: TRBV20-1
CDR3aa: SANTWDRGPGTQY

v_gene: TRBV5-1
CDR3aa: ASDRDGGTDTQY

v_gene: TRBV9
CDR3aa: ASSAGLAREQY

v_gene: TRBV20-1
CDR3aa: SARDPTGRNIQY

v_gene: TRBV3-1
CDR3aa: ASSQGQPGNTGELF

v_gene: TRBV14
CDR3aa: ASSQDWALDTQY

v_gene: TRBV20-1
CDR3aa: SARYSSSGNTIY

v_gene: TRBV5-6
CDR3aa: ASSLGDGQPQH

v_gene: TRBV5-1
CDR3aa: ASSLGQSTDTQY

v_gene: TRBV5-4
CDR3aa: ASREQGATEAF

v_gene: TRBV6-5
CDR3aa: ASSSATSRGRPGELF

v_gene: TRBV9
CDR3aa: ASSPVVSTDTQY

v_gene: TRBV25-1
CDR3aa: ASSREWGGYEQY

v_gene: TRBV30
CDR3aa: AWSPRGHGNQPQH

v_gene: TRBV2
CDR3aa: ASSEAVDATIGGMYRDTQY

v_gene: TRBV25-1
CDR3aa: ASAPAGKNTEAF

v_gene: TRBV2
CDR3aa: ASSVQGSNEQF

v_gene: TRBV23-1
CDR3aa: ASSQSPPFDRGDTGELF

v_gene: TRBV20-1
CDR3aa: PKWEDRTNEKLF

v_gene: TRBV5-4
CDR3aa: ASSPTSGGAGRETQY

v_gene: TRBV21-1
CDR3aa: ASSGRLRTYNEQF

v_gene: TRBV20-1
CDR3aa: SAIFSSRQDSPLH

v_gene: TRBV20-1
CDR3aa: SARGQGAPTEAF

v_gene: TRBV12-3/TRBV12-4
CDR3aa: ASSAGTGGAF

v_gene: TRBV7-9
CDR3aa: ASSPSGGRYNEQF

v_gene: TRBV29-1
CDR3aa: SVDSGAHTDTQY

v_gene: TRBV24-1
CDR3aa: ATSDPGQGGETQY